This T cell receptor (beta chain) stems from a study of T cells after yellow fever vaccination. General study results and limits: FACS-sorted repertoires could harbor abundant contaminating bulk-population clonotypes. The secondary T-cell response peaked on day 5, not day 15, but was weaker. Some clonotypes, a small share, were shared between CD4 and CD8 compartments.

Germline V gene lookup returns CDR1 SGHRS and CDR2 YFSETQ. This CDR3 contains 15 residues. V was pared by 2 bases and J by 4 bases, with 4 bases of the junction left unmatched. As to this clonotype: Its antigen remains unknown.

5'RACE template switching generated TCR cDNA, adding a universal primer site and UMIs. TCRdb redid the calling of the 5' RACE reads with MiXCR, one entry per CDR3 protein. The sample has hundreds of thousands of distinct CDR3 sequences, 8.7% seen once. The receptor was derived from a man younger than 30 who received the YFV17D yellow fever vaccine. The sample in question was PBMCs, obtained on the day of the first yellow fever vaccination. This chain links TRBV5-1 with TRBJ2-2; 8 nucleotides agree with TRBD1. CDR3 amino acids: CASSFRQGSTGELFF. The CDR3 DNA reads TGCGCCAGCAGCTTCCGACAGGGGTCCACCGGGGAGCTGTTTTTT.